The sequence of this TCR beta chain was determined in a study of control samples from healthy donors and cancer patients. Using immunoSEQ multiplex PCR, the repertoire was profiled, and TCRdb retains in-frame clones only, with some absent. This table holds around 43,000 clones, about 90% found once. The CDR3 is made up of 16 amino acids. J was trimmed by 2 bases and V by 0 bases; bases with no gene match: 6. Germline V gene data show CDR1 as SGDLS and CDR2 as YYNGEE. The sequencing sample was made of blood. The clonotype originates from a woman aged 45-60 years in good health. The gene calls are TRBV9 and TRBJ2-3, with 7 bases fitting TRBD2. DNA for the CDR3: TGTGCCAGCAGCGTAGTGGGGGGGTCCCCCACAGATACGCAGTATTTT. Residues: CASSVVGGSPTDTQYF.